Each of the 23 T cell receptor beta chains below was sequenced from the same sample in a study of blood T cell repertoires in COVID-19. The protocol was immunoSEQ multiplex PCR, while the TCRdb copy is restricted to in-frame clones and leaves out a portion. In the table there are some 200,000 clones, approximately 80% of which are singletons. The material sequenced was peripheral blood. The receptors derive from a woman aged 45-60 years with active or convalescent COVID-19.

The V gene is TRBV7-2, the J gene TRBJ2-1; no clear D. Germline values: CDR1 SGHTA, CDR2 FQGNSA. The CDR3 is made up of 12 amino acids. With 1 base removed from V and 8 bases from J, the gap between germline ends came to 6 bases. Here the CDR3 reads CASSLVGYEQFF. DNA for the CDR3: TGTGCCAGCAGCTTAGTGGGCTATGAGCAGTTCTTC.

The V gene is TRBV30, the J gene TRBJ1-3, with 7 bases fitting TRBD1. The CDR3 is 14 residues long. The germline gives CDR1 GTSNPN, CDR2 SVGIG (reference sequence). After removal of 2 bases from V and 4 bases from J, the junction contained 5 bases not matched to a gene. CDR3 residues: CAWSLGQLGNTIYF. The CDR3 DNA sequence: TGTGCCTGGAGTCTGGGACAGCTCGGAAACACCATATATTTT.

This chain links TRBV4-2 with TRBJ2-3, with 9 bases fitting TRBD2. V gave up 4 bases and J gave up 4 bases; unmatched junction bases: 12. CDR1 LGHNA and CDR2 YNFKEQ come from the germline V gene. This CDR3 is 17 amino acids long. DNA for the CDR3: TGTGCCAGCAGCCCAGTCGTCGCGGGGGGGCTTGCAGATACGCAGTATTTT. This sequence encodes CASSPVVAGGLADTQYF.

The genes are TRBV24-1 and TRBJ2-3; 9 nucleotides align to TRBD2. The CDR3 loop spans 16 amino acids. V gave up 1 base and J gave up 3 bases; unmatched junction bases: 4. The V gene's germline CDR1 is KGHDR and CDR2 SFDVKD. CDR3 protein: CATSDLSAGGTDTQYF. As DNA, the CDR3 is TGTGCCACCAGTGATTTATCGGCGGGAGGGACAGATACGCAGTATTTT.

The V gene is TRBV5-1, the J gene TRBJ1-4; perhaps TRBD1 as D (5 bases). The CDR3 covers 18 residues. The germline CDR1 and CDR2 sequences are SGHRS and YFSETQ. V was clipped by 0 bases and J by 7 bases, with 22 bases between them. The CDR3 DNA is TGCGCCAGCAGCTTGGATCCGGCAGGGCCTACCAGGGCTGAAAAACTGTTTTTT. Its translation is CASSLDPAGPTRAEKLFF.

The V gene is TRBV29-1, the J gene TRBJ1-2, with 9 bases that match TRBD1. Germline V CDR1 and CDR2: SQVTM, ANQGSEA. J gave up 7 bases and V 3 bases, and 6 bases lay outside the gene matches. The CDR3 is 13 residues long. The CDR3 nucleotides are TGCAGCGTTGAGAGACAGGGGGATCCTGGCTACACCTTC. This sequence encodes CSVERQGDPGYTF.

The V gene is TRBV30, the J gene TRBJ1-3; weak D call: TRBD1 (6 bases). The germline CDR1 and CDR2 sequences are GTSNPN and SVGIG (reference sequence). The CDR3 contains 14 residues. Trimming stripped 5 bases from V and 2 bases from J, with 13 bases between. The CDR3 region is CAWSAGTPGNTIYF. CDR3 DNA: TGTGCCTGGTCAGCCGGGACACCTGGAAACACCATATATTTT.

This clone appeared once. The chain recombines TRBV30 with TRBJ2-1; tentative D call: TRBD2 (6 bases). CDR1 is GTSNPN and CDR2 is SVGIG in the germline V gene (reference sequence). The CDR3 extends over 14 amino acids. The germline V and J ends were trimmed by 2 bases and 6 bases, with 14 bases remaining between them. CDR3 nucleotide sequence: TGTGCCTGGAGTCCCGGGGGACTGTCCAATGAGCAGTTCTTC. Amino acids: CAWSPGGLSNEQFF.

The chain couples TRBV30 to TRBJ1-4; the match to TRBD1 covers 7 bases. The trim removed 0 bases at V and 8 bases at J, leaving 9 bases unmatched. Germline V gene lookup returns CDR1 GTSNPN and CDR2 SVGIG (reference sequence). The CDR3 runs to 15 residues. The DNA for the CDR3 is TGTGCCTGGAGTGTAAATTTTAGGGGGCGAGAAAAACTGTTTTTT. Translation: CAWSVNFRGREKLFF.

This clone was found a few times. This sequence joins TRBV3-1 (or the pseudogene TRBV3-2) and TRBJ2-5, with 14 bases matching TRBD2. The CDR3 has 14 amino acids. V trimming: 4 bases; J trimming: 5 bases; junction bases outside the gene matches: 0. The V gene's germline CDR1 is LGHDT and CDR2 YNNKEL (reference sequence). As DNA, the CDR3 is TGTGCCAGCAGCCGGACTAGCGGGAGGGAGACCCAGTACTTC. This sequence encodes CASSRTSGRETQYF.

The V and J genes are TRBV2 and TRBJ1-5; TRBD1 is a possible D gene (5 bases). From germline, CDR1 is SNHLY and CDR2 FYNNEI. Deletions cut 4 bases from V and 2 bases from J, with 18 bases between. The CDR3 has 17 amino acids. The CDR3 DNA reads TGTGCCAGCAGTGTAGATGCAGCCACGGGGGGCAATCAGCCCCAGCATTTT. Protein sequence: CASSVDAATGGNQPQHF.

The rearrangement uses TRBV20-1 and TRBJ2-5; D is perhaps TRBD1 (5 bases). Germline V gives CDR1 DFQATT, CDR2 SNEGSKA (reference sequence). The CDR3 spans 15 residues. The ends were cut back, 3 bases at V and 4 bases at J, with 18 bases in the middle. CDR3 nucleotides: TGCAGTGCTAGTAGGGCCAGGGTGGCAGGAGAGACCCAGTACTTC. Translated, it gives CSASRARVAGETQYF.

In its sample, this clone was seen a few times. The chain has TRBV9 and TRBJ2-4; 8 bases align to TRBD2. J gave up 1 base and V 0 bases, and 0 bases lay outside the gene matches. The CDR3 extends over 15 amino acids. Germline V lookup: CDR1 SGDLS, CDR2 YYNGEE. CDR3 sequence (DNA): TGTGCCAGCAGCGTAGCGGGAGGGGCCAAAAACATTCAGTACTTC. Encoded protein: CASSVAGGAKNIQYF.

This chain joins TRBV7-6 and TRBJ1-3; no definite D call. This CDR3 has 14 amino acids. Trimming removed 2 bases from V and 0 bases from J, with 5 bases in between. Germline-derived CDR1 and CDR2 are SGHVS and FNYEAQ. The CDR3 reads CASSLWSSGNTIYF. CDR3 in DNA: TGTGCCAGCAGCTTATGGAGCTCTGGAAACACCATATATTTT.

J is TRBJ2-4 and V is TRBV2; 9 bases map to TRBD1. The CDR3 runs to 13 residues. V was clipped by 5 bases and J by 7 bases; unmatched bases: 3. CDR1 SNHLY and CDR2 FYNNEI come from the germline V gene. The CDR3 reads CASSLQGANIQYF. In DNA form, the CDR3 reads TGTGCCAGCAGTTTACAGGGGGCCAACATTCAGTACTTC. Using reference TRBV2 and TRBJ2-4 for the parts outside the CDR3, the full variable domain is EPEVTQTPSHQVTQMGQEVILRCVPISNHLYFYWYRQILGQKVEFLVSFYNNEISEKSEIFDDQFSVERPDGSNFTLKIRSTKLEDSAMYFCASSLQGANIQYFGAGTRLSVL.

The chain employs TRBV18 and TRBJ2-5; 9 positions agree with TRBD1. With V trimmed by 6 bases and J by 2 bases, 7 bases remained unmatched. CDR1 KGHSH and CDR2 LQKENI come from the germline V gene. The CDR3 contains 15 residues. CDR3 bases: TGTGCCAGCTCCCCCGGGACAGGGCGTCAAGAGACCCAGTACTTC. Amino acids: CASSPGTGRQETQYF.

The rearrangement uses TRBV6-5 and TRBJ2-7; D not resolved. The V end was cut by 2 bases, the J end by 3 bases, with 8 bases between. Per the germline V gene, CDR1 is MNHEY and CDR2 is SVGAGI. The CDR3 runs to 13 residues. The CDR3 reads CASSYGFSYEQYF. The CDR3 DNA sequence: TGTGCCAGCAGTTACGGTTTCAGCTACGAGCAGTACTTC.

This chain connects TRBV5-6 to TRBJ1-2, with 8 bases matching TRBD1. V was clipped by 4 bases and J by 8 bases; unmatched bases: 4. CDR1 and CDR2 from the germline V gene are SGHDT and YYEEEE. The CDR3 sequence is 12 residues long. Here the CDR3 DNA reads TGTGCCAGCAGCAGGGCAGGGGGCGGCTACACCTTC. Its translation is CASSRAGGGYTF.

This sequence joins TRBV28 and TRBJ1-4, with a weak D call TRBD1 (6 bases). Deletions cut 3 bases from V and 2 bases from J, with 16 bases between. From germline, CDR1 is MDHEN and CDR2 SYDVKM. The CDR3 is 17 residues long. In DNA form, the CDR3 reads TGTGCCAGCAGTTTTAGGGACATAGGGATCACTAATGAAAAACTGTTTTTT. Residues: CASSFRDIGITNEKLFF.

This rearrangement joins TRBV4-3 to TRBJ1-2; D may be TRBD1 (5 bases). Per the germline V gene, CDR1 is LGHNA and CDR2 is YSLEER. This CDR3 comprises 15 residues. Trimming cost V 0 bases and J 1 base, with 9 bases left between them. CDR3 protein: CASSQDQGGNYGYTF. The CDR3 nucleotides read TGCGCCAGCAGCCAAGATCAGGGTGGTAACTATGGCTACACCTTC.

CDR3 protein: CASSRGHGTSENNEQFF. DNA of the CDR3: TGTGCCAGCAGCCGAGGCCACGGGACTAGCGAGAACAATGAGCAGTTCTTC. The rearrangement links TRBV27 to TRBJ2-1; the match to TRBD2 covers 10 bases. V lost 6 bases to trimming and J lost 5 bases; unmatched junction nucleotides: 13. Germline CDR1 is MNHEY and CDR2 is SMNVEV (reference sequence). The CDR3 contains 17 residues.

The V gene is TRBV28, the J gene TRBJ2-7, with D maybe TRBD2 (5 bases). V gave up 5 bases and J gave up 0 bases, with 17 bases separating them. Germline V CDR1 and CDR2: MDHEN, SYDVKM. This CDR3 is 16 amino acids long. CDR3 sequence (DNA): TGTGCCAGCAGTCCTCACCCCGACTACAACTCCTACGAGCAGTACTTC. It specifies CASSPHPDYNSYEQYF. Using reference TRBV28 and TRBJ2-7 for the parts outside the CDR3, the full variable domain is DVKVTQSSRYLVKRTGEKVFLECVQDMDHENMFWYRQDPGLGLRLIYFSYDVKMKEKGDIPEGYSVSREKKERFSLILESASTNQTSMYLCASSPHPDYNSYEQYFGPGTRLTVT.

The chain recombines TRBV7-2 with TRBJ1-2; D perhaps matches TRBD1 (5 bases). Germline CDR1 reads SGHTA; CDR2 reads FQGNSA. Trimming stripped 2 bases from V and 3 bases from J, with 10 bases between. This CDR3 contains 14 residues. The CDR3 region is CASSLLTAYYGYTF. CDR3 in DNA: TGTGCCAGCAGCTTATTGACAGCCTACTATGGCTACACCTTC.